Included here is one T cell receptor beta chain sequence, with context. This record comes from a study of early T cells in non-severe SARS-CoV-2 infection. Looking at the study overall: Chains stayed unpaired after sequencing of bulk RNA from unsorted whole blood.

Trimming removed 1 base from V and 2 bases from J, with 12 bases in between. Germline V gives CDR1 LGHDT, CDR2 YNNKEL (reference sequence). The CDR3 extends over 15 amino acids. In the library, individual cDNA molecules carried attached unique molecular identifiers. TCRdb recomputed calls from the 5' RACE reads with MiXCR, one row per CDR3 protein. Among 95,000 to 120,000 distinct CDR3 sequences listed, 12% were seen once. The V call is TRBV3-1, the J call TRBJ2-7; D unclear. The sequencing sample was made of whole blood. This TCR derives from an adult who was a healthcare worker with PCR-confirmed SARS-CoV-2 infection or an uninfected control (not recorded which). CDR3 in amino acids: CASSQVGPPPYEQYF. For the CDR3, the DNA is TGTGCCAGCAGCCAAGTAGGACCCCCCCCCTACGAGCAGTACTTC.